This T cell receptor beta chain was found in a study of cytomegalovirus exposure and HLA in healthy donors. Whole-study context: Inside one of the first data releases sat about 85 million unique TCRs taken from HLA-typed donors. Study conclusions and caveats: In vitro assays verified that a few CMV-associated chains recognized CMV antigens specifically. The study carried out a later analysis of TCR beta sequences. It associated roughly 17,000 of them with specific HLA alleles at a false discovery rate of 0.05.

On this clone itself: The antigen remains undetermined.

Per germline, CDR1 SGHRS and CDR2 YFSETQ. The junction had 12 bases not matched to a gene; V was cut back by 2 bases and J by 3 bases. This CDR3 region has 19 residues. The PCR had 60 Vbeta and 13 Jbeta primers. Measured with immunoSEQ multiplex PCR; TCRdb has only the in-frame clones, and not every one. The sample has around 120,000 clones; 65% to 90% are singletons. This chain links TRBV5-1 with TRBJ2-1; 12 bases match TRBD2. The sequence derives from a girl aged 2 to 9 in good health and CMV-seronegative. Sample: PBMCs. CDR3 in amino acids: CASSFRASGRGSIYNEQFF. In nucleotides, the CDR3 is TGCGCCAGCAGCTTTAGGGCTAGCGGGAGGGGTAGCATCTACAATGAGCAGTTCTTC.